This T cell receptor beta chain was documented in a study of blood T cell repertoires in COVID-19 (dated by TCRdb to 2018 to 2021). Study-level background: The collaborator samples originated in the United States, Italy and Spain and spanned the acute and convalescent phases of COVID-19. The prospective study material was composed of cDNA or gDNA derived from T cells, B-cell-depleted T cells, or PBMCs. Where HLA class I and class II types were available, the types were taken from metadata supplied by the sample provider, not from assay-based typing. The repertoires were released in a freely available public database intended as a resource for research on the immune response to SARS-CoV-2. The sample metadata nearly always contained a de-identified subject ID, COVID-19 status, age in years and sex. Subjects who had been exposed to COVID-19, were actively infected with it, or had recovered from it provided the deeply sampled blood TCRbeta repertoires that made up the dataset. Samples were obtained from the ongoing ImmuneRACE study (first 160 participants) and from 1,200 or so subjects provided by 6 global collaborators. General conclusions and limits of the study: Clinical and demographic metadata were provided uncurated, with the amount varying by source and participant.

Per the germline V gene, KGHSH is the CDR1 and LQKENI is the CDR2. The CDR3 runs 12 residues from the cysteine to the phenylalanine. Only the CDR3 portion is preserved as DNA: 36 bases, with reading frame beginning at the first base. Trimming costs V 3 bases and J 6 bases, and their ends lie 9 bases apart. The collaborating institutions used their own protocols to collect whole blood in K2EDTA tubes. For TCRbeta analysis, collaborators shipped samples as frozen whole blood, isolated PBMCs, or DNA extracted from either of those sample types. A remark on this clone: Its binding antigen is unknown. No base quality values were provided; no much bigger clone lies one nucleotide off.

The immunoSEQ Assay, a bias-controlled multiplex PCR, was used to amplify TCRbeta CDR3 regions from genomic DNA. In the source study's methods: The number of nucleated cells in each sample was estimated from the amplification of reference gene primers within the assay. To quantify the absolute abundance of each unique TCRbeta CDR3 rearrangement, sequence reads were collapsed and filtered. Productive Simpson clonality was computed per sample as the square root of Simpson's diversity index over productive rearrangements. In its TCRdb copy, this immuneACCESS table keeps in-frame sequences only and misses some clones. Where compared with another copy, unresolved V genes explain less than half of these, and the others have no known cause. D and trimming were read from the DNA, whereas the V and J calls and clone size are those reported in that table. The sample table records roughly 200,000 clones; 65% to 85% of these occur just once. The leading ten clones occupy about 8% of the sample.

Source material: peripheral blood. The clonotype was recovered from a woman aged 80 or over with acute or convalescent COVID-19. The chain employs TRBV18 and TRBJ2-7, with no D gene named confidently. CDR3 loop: CASSPPSGEQYF. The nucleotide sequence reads TGTGCCAGCTCACCCCCTTCAGGCGAGCAGTACTTC.